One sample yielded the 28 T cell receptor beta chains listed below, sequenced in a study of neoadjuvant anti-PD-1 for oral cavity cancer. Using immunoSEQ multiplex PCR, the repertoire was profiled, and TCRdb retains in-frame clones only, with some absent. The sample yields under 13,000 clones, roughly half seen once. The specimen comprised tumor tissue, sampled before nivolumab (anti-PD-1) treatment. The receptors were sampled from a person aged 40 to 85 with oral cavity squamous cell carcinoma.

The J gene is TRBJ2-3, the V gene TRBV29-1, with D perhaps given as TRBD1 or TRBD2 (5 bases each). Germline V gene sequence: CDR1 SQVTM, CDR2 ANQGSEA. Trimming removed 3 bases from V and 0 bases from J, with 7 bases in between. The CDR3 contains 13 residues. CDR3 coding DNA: TGCAGCGTTGAGGGGGTTAGCACAGATACGCAGTATTTT. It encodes CSVEGVSTDTQYF.

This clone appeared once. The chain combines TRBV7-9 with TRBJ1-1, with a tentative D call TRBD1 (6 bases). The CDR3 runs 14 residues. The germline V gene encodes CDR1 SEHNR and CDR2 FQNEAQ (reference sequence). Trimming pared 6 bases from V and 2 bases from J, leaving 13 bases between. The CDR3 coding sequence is TGTGCCAGCAGTCTACAGGGTGGAAACACTGAAGCTTTCTTT. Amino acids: CASSLQGGNTEAFF.

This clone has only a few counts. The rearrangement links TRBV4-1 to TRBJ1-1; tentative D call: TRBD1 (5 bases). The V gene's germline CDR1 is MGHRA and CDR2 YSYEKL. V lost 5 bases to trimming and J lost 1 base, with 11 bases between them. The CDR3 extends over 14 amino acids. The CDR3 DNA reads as TGCGCCAGCAGCTATCAGGACACGAACACTGAAGCTTTCTTT. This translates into CASSYQDTNTEAFF.

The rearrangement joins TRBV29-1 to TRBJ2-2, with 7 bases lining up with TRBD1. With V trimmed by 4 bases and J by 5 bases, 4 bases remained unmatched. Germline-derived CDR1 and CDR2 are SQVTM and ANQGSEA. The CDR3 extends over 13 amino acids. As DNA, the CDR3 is TGCAGCGTTGGGCCACAGGGGACCGGGGAGCTGTTTTTT. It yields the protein CSVGPQGTGELFF.

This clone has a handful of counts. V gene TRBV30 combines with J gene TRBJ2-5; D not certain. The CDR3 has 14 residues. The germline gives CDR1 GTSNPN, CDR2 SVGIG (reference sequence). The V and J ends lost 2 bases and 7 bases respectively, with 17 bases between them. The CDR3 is CAWSRASNLGTQYF. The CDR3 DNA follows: TGTGCCTGGAGTCGGGCCAGCAACTTAGGGACCCAGTACTTC.

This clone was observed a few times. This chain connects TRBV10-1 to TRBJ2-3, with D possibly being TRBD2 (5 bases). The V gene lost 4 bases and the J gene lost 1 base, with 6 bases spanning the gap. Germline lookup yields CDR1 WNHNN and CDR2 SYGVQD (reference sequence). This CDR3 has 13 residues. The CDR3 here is CASSGSGTDTQYF. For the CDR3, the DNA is TGCGCCAGCAGTGGTAGCGGCACAGATACGCAGTATTTT.

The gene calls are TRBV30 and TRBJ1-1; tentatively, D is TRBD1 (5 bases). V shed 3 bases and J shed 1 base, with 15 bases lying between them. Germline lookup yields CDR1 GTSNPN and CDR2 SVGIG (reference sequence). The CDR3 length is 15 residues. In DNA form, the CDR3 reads TGTGCCTGGAGGATGCCCGGGGCATCGAACACTGAAGCTTTCTTT. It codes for CAWRMPGASNTEAFF.

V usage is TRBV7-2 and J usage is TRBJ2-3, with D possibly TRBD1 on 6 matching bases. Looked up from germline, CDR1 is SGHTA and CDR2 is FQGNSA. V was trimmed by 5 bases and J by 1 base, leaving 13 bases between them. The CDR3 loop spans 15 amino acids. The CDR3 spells CASSPDSLGTDTQYF. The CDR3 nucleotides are TGTGCCAGCAGCCCGGACAGCCTGGGCACAGATACGCAGTATTTT.

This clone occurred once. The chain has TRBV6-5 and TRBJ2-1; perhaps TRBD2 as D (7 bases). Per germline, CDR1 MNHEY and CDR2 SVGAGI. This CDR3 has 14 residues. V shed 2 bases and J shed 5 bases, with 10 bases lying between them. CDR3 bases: TGTGCCAGCAGTTACCGGGGGGCAGACAATGAGCAGTTCTTC. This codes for CASSYRGADNEQFF.

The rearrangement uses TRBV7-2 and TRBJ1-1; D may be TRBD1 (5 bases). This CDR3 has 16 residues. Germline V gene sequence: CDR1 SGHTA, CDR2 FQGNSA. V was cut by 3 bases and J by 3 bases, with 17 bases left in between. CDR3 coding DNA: TGTGCCAGCAGCTTTCGACGGGGCCCACCGGACACTGAAGCTTTCTTT. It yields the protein CASSFRRGPPDTEAFF.

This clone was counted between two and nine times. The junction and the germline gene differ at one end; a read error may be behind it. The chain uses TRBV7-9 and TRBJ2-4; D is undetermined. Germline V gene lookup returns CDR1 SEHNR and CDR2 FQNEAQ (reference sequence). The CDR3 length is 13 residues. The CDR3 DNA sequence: TGTGCCAGCAGCTTAGTCGGTGTGGCACCCGGGCTCTTC. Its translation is CASSLVGVAPGLF.

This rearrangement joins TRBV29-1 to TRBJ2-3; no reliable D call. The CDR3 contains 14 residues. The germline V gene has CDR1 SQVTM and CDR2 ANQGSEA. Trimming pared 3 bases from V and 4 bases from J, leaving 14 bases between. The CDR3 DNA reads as TGCAGCGTTGATAGTAGCAGTGGGGCAGATACGCAGTATTTT. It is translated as CSVDSSSGADTQYF.

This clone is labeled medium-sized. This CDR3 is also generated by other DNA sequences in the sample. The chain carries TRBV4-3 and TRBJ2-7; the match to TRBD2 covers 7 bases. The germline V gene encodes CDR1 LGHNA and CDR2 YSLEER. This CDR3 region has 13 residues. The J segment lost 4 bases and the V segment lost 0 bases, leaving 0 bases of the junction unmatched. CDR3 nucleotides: TGCGCCAGCAGCCAAGACGGGGGGTACGAGCAGTACTTC. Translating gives CASSQDGGYEQYF.

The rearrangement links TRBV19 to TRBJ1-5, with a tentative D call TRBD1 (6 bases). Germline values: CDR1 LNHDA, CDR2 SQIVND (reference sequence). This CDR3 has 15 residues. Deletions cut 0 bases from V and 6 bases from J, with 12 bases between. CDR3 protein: CASSIDYRAGQPQHF. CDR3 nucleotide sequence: TGTGCCAGTAGTATAGACTACAGGGCCGGTCAGCCCCAGCATTTT.

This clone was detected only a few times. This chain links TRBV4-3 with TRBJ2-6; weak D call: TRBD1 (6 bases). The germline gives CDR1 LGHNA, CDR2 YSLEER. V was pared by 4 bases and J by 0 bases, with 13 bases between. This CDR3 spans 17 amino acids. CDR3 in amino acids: CASSRGDTISGANVLTF. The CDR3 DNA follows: TGCGCCAGCAGCCGAGGGGACACGATCTCTGGGGCCAACGTCCTGACTTTC.

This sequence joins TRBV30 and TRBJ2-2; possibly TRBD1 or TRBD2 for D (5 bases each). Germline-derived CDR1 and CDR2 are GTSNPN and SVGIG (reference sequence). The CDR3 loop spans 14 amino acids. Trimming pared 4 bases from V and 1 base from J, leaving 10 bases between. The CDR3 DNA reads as TGTGCCTGGATGAGGGACGAGAACACCGGGGAGCTGTTTTTT. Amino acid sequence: CAWMRDENTGELFF.

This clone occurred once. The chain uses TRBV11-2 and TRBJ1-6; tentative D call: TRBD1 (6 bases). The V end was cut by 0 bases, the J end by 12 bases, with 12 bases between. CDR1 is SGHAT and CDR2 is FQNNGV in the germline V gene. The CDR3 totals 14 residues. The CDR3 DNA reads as TGTGCCAGCAGCTTAGATGGGGGGCGACTACCCCTCCACTTT. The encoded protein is CASSLDGGRLPLHF.

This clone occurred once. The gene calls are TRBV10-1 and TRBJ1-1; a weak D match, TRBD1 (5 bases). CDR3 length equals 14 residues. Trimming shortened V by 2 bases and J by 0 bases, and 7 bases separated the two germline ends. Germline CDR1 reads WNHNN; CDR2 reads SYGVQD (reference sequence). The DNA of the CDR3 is TGCGCCAGCAGTGAGGGGGGGGTGAACACTGAAGCTTTCTTT. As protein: CASSEGGVNTEAFF.

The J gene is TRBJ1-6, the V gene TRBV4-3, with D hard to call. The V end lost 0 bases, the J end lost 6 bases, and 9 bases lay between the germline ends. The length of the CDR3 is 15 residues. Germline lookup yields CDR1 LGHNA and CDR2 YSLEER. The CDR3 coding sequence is TGCGCCAGCAGCCAAGATGGGTCAGGTAATTCACCCCTCCACTTT. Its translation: CASSQDGSGNSPLHF.

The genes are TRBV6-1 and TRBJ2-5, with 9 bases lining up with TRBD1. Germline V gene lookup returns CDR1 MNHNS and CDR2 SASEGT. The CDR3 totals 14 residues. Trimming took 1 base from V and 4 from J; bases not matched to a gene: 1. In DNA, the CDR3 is TGTGCCAGCAGTGAAGGGACAGGGGTAGAGACCCAGTACTTC. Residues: CASSEGTGVETQYF.

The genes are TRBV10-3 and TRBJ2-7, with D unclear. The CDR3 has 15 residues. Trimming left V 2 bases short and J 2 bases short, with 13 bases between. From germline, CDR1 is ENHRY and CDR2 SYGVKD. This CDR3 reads CAISEDTLGTYEQYF. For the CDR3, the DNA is TGTGCCATCAGTGAGGATACGTTGGGCACCTACGAGCAGTACTTC.

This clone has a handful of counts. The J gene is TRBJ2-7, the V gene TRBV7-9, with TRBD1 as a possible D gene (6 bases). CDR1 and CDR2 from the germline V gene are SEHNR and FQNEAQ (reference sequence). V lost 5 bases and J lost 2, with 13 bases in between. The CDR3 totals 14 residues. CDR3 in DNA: TGTGCCAGCAGCAAAACGGACAGAACCTACGAGCAGTACTTC. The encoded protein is CASSKTDRTYEQYF.

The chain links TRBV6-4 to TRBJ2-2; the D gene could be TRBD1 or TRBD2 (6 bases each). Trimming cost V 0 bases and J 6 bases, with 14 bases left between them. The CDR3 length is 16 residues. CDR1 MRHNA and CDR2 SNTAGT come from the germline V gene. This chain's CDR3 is CASSDSANREAGELFF. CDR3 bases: TGTGCCAGCAGTGACTCGGCAAACAGGGAGGCCGGGGAGCTGTTTTTT.

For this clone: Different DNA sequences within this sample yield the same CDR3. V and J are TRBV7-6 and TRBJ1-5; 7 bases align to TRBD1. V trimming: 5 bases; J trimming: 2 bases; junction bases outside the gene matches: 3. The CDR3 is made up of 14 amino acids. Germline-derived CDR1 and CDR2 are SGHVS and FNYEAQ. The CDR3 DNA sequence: TGTGCCAGCAGCCTTGACAGGGGCAATCAGCCCCAGCATTTT. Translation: CASSLDRGNQPQHF.

The DNA of the CDR3 is TGTGCCAGCAGAAGGGATACAGGCTCGGGGGACACTGAAGCTTTCTTT. Translating gives CASRRDTGSGDTEAFF. The rearrangement links TRBV7-2 to TRBJ1-1, with D possibly TRBD1 on 5 matching bases. Trimming removed 6 bases from V and 3 bases from J, with 20 bases in between. This CDR3 has 16 amino acids. Per germline, CDR1 SGHTA and CDR2 FQGNSA.

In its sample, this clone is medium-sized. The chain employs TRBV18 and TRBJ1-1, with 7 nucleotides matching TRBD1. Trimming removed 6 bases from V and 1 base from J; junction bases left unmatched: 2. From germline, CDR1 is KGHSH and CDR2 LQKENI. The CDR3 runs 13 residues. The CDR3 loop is CASSRQGNTEAFF. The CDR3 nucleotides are TGTGCCAGCTCTCGACAGGGGAACACTGAAGCTTTCTTT. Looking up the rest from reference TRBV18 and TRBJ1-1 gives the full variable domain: NAGVMQNPRHLVRRRGQEARLRCSPMKGHSHVYWYRQLPEEGLKFMVYLQKENIIDESGMPKERFSAEFPKEGPSILRIQQVVRGDSAAYFCASSRQGNTEAFFGQGTRLTVV.

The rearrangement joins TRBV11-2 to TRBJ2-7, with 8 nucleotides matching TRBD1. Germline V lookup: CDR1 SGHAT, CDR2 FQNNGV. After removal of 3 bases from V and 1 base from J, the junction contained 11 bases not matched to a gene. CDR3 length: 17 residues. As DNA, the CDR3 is TGTGCCAGCAGCTTCCAGGTACCTTGGGACAGGTCCTACGAGCAGTACTTC. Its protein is CASSFQVPWDRSYEQYF.

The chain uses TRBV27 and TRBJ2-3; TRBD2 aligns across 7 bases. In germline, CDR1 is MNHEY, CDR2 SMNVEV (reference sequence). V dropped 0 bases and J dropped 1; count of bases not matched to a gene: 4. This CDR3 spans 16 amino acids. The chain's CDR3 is CASSLSGLAGTDTQYF. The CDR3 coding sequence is TGTGCCAGCAGTTTATCCGGGCTAGCGGGCACAGATACGCAGTATTTT.